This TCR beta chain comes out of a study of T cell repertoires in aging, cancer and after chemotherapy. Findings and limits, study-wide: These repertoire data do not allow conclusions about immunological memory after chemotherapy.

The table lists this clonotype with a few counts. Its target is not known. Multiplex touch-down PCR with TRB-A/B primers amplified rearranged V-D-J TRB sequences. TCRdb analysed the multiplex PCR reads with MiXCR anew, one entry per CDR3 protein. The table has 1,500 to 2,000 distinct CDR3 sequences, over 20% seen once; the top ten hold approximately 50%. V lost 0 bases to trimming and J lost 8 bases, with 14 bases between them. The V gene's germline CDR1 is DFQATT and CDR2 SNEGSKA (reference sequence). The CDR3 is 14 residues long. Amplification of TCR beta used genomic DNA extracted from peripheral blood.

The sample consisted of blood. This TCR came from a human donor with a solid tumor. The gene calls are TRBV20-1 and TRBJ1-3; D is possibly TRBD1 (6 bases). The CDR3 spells CSARDPVRGDTIYF. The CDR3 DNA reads TGCAGTGCTAGAGATCCGGTCAGGGGAGACACCATATATTTT.